These T cell receptor beta chains were read from a single sample in a study of blood T cells in healthy people across ages. MiXCR, applied by TCRdb to the 5' RACE reads, yields one record per CDR3 protein. This table has some 1.8 million distinct CDR3 sequences, 30% to 40% appearing once. Sequences were obtained from blood. Receptors were obtained from a human donor in good health. Both conserved end residues are part of each CDR3. A D gene is named only where the DNA matches it firmly. Where a row states a size, it is once, few, many or the class of an expanded clone; other rows omit it.

clone size	V gene	J gene	D gene	CDR3 DNA	CDR3 protein
.	TRBV3-1	TRBJ2-5	TRBD2	TGTGCCAGCAGCCGGCGACTAGCGGGCGACCAACCCGCAGAGACCCAGTACTTC	CASSRRLAGDQPAETQYF
.	TRBV12-5	TRBJ2-5	TRBD1	TGTGCTAGTGGTTTGGGACAGGGGCCTCAAGAGACCCAGTACTTC	CASGLGQGPQETQYF
.	TRBV28	TRBJ2-7	.	TGTGCCAGCAGCCTCGGGCAGTTGGGTCATGAGCAGTACTTC	CASSLGQLGHEQYF
.	TRBV20-1	TRBJ2-3	.	TGCAGTGCTAAATCCGGGACTTTGTACTATACGCAGTATTTT	CSAKSGTLYYTQYF
few	TRBV10-3	TRBJ1-2	TRBD1	TGTGCCATCAGTGAGGGGGACAGATATGGCTACACCTTC	CAISEGDRYGYTF
few	TRBV6-5	TRBJ2-3	TRBD2	TGTGCCAGCAGTTACTGGAGCGGGGGGGCCGCAGATACGCAGTATTTT	CASSYWSGGAADTQYF
.	TRBV7-7	TRBJ2-5	.	TGTGCCAGCGTGTCTGCGGGCTCGGAGACCCAGTACTTC	CASVSAGSETQYF
few	TRBV7-8	TRBJ2-1	.	TGTGCCAGCAGCTTATGGCAGGGGACTTACATTGAGCAGTTCTTC	CASSLWQGTYIEQFF
.	TRBV7-2	TRBJ2-7	.	TGTGCCAGCAGCTTAGGCCCCGAGGAGGCCCAGTACTTC	CASSLGPEEAQYF
few	TRBV5-1	TRBJ2-7	.	TGCGCCAGCACCGGTTCGGACTACGAGCAGTACTTC	CASTGSDYEQYF
.	TRBV28	TRBJ2-7	TRBD1	TGTGCCAGCAGCCAACCCGGGACAGGGCGATACGAGCAGTACTTC	CASSQPGTGRYEQYF
.	TRBV7-9	TRBJ2-1	.	TGTGCCAGCATCCCCGGGGTTAGCAGAGAGATCAATGAGCAGTTCTTC	CASIPGVSREINEQFF
few	TRBV2	TRBJ2-1	TRBD2	TGTGCCAGCAGCCGTACTAGCGGGGGGGCGCCTGAGCAGTTCTTC	CASSRTSGGAPEQFF
few	TRBV20-1	TRBJ1-1	.	TGCAGTGCTAGAGGGCCGGCAGGGGCGGGCACTGAAGCTTTCTTT	CSARGPAGAGTEAFF
few	TRBV10-3	TRBJ2-2	TRBD1	TGTGCCATCAGTGATGGGCCGGACAGGGAAAATGTGGAGCTGTTTTTT	CAISDGPDRENVELFF
.	TRBV11-2	TRBJ2-7	.	TGTACCAGCAGCCCCAATCTTTCCTACGAGCAGTACTTC	CTSSPNLSYEQYF
.	TRBV4-3	TRBJ2-7	.	TGCGCCAGCAGCCAAGACTTCGCGGCGGAACCTACCTACGAGCAGTACTTC	CASSQDFAAEPTYEQYF
.	TRBV24-1	TRBJ2-4	.	TGTGCCACCAGTGATTTAACGGGGGAGAATGAGCAGTACTTC	CATSDLTGENEQYF
.	TRBV7-2	TRBJ2-3	TRBD2	TGTCCCAGCAGCCAACGACTAGCGGGGGTCAGCACAGATACGCAGTATTTT	CPSSQRLAGVSTDTQYF
few	TRBV12-3/TRBV12-4	TRBJ1-2	.	TGTGCCAGCAGTTCAAGACAGGTCTATGGCTACACCTTC	CASSSRQVYGYTF
few	TRBV7-3	TRBJ2-1	TRBD2	TGTGCCAGCAGCTCAGCGGGGGGGCGAGGGTACAATGAGCAGTTCTTC	CASSSAGGRGYNEQFF
.	TRBV6-6	TRBJ1-4	TRBD1	TGTGCCAGCAGCAACGGGGACAGGGAGGAAAAACTGTTTTTT	CASSNGDREEKLFF
.	TRBV4-1	TRBJ2-7	TRBD2	TGCGCCAGCAGCCAAGAGTTCTGGCGGGAGACCTACGAGCAGTACTTC	CASSQEFWRETYEQYF
.	TRBV7-2	TRBJ2-5	TRBD1	TGTGCCAGCAGCCCCCATGGGACAGGGTTAAGCAGTGTGCAGTACTTC	CASSPHGTGLSSVQYF
.	TRBV7-8	TRBJ2-5	.	TGTGCCAGCAGCTCGTATGGAACGGCTAGTAGGGACCAAGAGACCCAGTACTTC	CASSSYGTASRDQETQYF
.	TRBV7-2	TRBJ2-3	.	TGTGCCAGCAGCTTCCAGCAGGGGGGGGCGACAGATACGCAGTATTTT	CASSFQQGGATDTQYF
few	TRBV20-1	TRBJ2-1	.	TGCAGTGCTAGAGTTAAGGGACTTACTTACAATGAGCAGTTCTTC	CSARVKGLTYNEQFF
.	TRBV2	TRBJ2-3	.	TGTGCCAGCAGCACAGGGTGTGATACGCAGTATTTT	CASSTGCDTQYF
.	TRBV7-3	TRBJ2-7	TRBD1	TGTGCCAGCAGCCCCCACCCTGGACAGGGCCTCGAGCAGTACTTC	CASSPHPGQGLEQYF
.	TRBV2	TRBJ2-5	TRBD1	TGTGCCAGCAGTGAGTTTGTAGGGGGACAGCGACAAGAGACCCAGTACTTC	CASSEFVGGQRQETQYF
.	TRBV4-3	TRBJ2-6	.	TGCGCCAGCAGCCAAGATGACAGCTTGCCTGGGGCCAACGTCCTGACTTTC	CASSQDDSLPGANVLTF
many	TRBV12-3/TRBV12-4	TRBJ1-2	.	TGTGCCGGGGGCACTAACTATGGCTACACCTTC	CAGGTNYGYTF
few	TRBV11-2	TRBJ2-3	TRBD2	TGTGCCAGCAGCCATACGGGGGGTCACACAGATACGCAGTATTTT	CASSHTGGHTDTQYF
few	TRBV5-1	TRBJ2-6	.	TGCGCCAGCAGCTTGGAGTTGGCCTCTGGGGCCAACGTCCTGACTTTC	CASSLELASGANVLTF
.	TRBV6-5	TRBJ2-7	.	TGTGCCGGCAGTTACTCGAGGCAGGGATACGAGCAGTACTTC	CAGSYSRQGYEQYF
.	TRBV29-1	TRBJ2-7	.	TGCAGCGTCTTCCTACAGGGATACTACGAGCAGTACTTC	CSVFLQGYYEQYF
few	TRBV7-3	TRBJ2-1	.	TGTGCCAGCAGTTATAGGGGTGGGGCCTCCTCCTACAATGAGCAGTTCTTC	CASSYRGGASSYNEQFF
.	TRBV5-1	TRBJ2-5	.	TGCGCCAGCAGCTCTGCCCCCCGCCAGGAGACCCAGTACTTC	CASSSAPRQETQYF
.	TRBV7-8	TRBJ1-2	.	TGTGCCACCCAGCCCCTCTCCCGTGGTGGCTACACCTTC	CATQPLSRGGYTF
.	TRBV28	TRBJ1-2	.	TGTGCCAGCAGGGGCCGTTGCTATGGCTACACCTTC	CASRGRCYGYTF
few	TRBV7-2	TRBJ2-1	TRBD1	TGTGCCAGCATGCTTGGGACAGGGGTCTACAATGAGCAGTTCTTC	CASMLGTGVYNEQFF
many	TRBV24-1	TRBJ1-2	TRBD1	TGTGCCACCAGTGATTCCGGGACAGCCGGTTATGGCTACACCTTC	CATSDSGTAGYGYTF
.	TRBV12-5	TRBJ2-3	TRBD2	TGTGCTAGTGGTTTGGTACGGGGCGGAGTAGCGGGGGTTCCTAGCACAGATACGCAGTATTTT	CASGLVRGGVAGVPSTDTQYF
.	TRBV28	TRBJ1-2	.	TGTGCCAGCAGTTTAACGACAGCTAACTATGGCTACACCTTC	CASSLTTANYGYTF
.	TRBV25-1	TRBJ2-1	TRBD1	TGTGCCAGCAGCTCGGGGGGACAGGGTTACGATGAGCAGTTCTTC	CASSSGGQGYDEQFF
.	TRBV7-9	TRBJ2-7	TRBD1	TGTGCCGCATCGGGGGGACAGGGCAATTACGAGCAGTACTTC	CAASGGQGNYEQYF
.	TRBV9	TRBJ2-7	TRBD2	TGTGCCAGCAGCGTAGATGTAGCGGGGGTTTACGAGCAGTACTTC	CASSVDVAGVYEQYF
.	TRBV18	TRBJ1-2	TRBD1	TGTGCCAGCTCACCGGGACAGGGAGGGGGTTTCTTGAGGTGCACCTTC	CASSPGQGGGFLRCTF
.	TRBV7-2	TRBJ1-1	.	TGTGCCAGCAGCTTAGGACAGCCACGGAACACTGAAGCTTTCTTT	CASSLGQPRNTEAFF